One and the same sample provided the 17 T cell receptor beta chains below, sequenced in a study of cytomegalovirus exposure and HLA in healthy donors. PCR used 60 Vbeta primers and 13 Jbeta primers. Profiled with immunoSEQ multiplex PCR; TCRdb holds only in-frame clones, not every one. This sample's clone table lists 95,000 to 150,000 clones. Sequenced sample: PBMCs. Receptors originate from a young man in good health and CMV-seronegative.

The V call is TRBV28, the J call TRBJ2-7, with TRBD2 matching over 12 bases. The V and J ends lost 5 bases and 5 bases, in that order; junction bases with no gene match: 13. The germline V gene has CDR1 MDHEN and CDR2 SYDVKM. The CDR3 sequence is 17 residues long. The CDR3 reads CASSPHHGLAGSDEQYF. The CDR3 nucleotides are TGTGCCAGCAGTCCTCACCACGGACTAGCGGGAAGCGACGAGCAGTACTTC.

The V call is TRBV5-1, the J call TRBJ2-2; TRBD1 matches at 9 bases. The length of the CDR3 is 14 residues. V lost 7 bases to trimming and J lost 6 bases; unmatched junction nucleotides: 7. The V gene's germline CDR1 is SGHRS and CDR2 YFSETQ. CDR3 amino acids: CASRKDRGAGELFF. CDR3 in DNA: TGCGCCAGCCGGAAGGACAGGGGAGCCGGGGAGCTGTTTTTT.

V gene TRBV29-1 combines with J gene TRBJ2-7, with D possibly matching TRBD1 (5 bases). Trimming left V 2 bases short and J 2 bases short, with 13 bases between. CDR3 length equals 14 residues. Germline CDR1 is SQVTM and CDR2 is ANQGSEA. DNA for the CDR3: TGCAGCGTTGAACTGCGGAACAGGCCCTACGAGCAGTACTTC. This gives the protein CSVELRNRPYEQYF.

CDR3 in amino acids: CASSLTGLVEQYF. The DNA for the CDR3 is TGCGCCAGCAGCCTCACAGGGTTAGTGGAGCAGTACTTC. V and J are TRBV5-1 and TRBJ2-7; D is perhaps TRBD1 (6 bases). Germline assignment: CDR1 SGHRS and CDR2 YFSETQ. The CDR3 runs to 13 residues. The V and J ends lost 4 bases and 7 bases respectively, with 15 bases between them.

This sequence joins TRBV7-2 and TRBJ1-1, with D unclear. V gave up 4 bases and J gave up 4 bases, with 13 bases separating them. Germline assignment: CDR1 SGHTA and CDR2 FQGNSA. The CDR3 consists of 14 residues. The chain's CDR3 is CASSYSARSTEAFF. The CDR3 DNA follows: TGTGCCAGCAGCTACTCAGCCCGGAGCACTGAAGCTTTCTTT.

The chain employs TRBV27 and TRBJ2-7; perhaps TRBD2 as D (6 bases). The CDR3 consists of 14 residues. The ends were cut back, 5 bases at V and 3 bases at J, with 14 bases in the middle. CDR1 and CDR2 (germline): MNHEY, SMNVEV (reference sequence). The CDR3 bases are TGTGCCAGCAGTAATCGGGACTCAAACTACGAGCAGTACTTC. Translation gives CASSNRDSNYEQYF.

This chain links TRBV19 with TRBJ2-2; D call uncertain. V shed 3 bases and J shed 7 bases, with 15 bases lying between them. The CDR3 consists of 15 residues. CDR1 LNHDA and CDR2 SQIVND come from the germline V gene (reference sequence). The DNA of the CDR3 is TGTGCCAGTAGTATCGAACCGATCCCCGGCGGGGAGCTGTTTTTT. This translates into CASSIEPIPGGELFF.

V is TRBV30 and J is TRBJ2-5, with a weak D call TRBD2 (5 bases). V was clipped by 6 bases and J by 5 bases, with 16 bases between them. Germline V gene lookup returns CDR1 GTSNPN and CDR2 SVGIG (reference sequence). The CDR3 is 13 amino acids. The CDR3 spells CACNQLGWETQYF. The CDR3 DNA reads as TGTGCCTGCAACCAACTAGGGTGGGAGACCCAGTACTTC.

The chain joins TRBV5-1 to TRBJ2-7; TRBD2 matches at 7 bases. Trimming cost V 5 bases and J 1 base; bases outside gene matches: 12. Looked up from germline, CDR1 is SGHRS and CDR2 is YFSETQ. The CDR3 contains 16 residues. CDR3 sequence: CASRPLTGTKSYEQYF. The CDR3 DNA is TGCGCCAGCAGACCTCTTACCGGGACTAAGTCCTACGAGCAGTACTTC.

The gene calls are TRBV4-1 and TRBJ1-2; D possibly corresponds to TRBD1 (6 bases). Trimming left V 3 bases short and J 8 bases short, with 25 bases between. CDR3 length: 17 residues. CDR1 MGHRA and CDR2 YSYEKL come from the germline V gene. CDR3 sequence: CASSQRKEWGGPEGYTF. For the CDR3, the DNA is TGCGCCAGCAGCCAGAGAAAAGAGTGGGGGGGGCCGGAGGGCTACACCTTC.

This chain uses TRBV12-5 with TRBJ1-4; 7 positions match TRBD1. With 5 bases clipped from V and 1 base from J, the junction kept 4 bases outside the gene matches. This CDR3 region has 15 residues. CDR1 is LGHNT and CDR2 is FRNRAP in the germline V gene. CDR3 in amino acids: CASGLAGGTNEKLFF. CDR3 nucleotide sequence: TGTGCTAGTGGTCTAGCAGGGGGAACTAATGAAAAACTGTTTTTT.

The chain carries TRBV29-1 and TRBJ1-1; 7 nucleotides line up with TRBD1. V shed 7 bases, J shed 5 bases, and the junction held 10 bases outside the gene matches. Germline V gene data show CDR1 as SQVTM and CDR2 as ANQGSEA. The length of the CDR3 is 13 residues. CDR3 bases: TGCAGCGCAGGACAGGCAATTGGGACTGAAGCTTTCTTT. Translation: CSAGQAIGTEAFF.

The rearrangement links TRBV15 to TRBJ2-7; D remains unclear. Trimming pared 1 base from V and 1 base from J, leaving 8 bases between. This CDR3 has 14 residues. Germline CDR1 LNHNV, CDR2 YYDKDF (reference sequence). The CDR3 loop is CATSRGSKSYEQYF. CDR3 nucleotides: TGTGCCACCAGCAGAGGGTCTAAGTCCTACGAGCAGTACTTC.

The J gene is TRBJ1-4, the V gene TRBV5-6, with TRBD1 matching over 8 bases. The CDR3 totals 15 residues. CDR1 and CDR2 (germline): SGHDT, YYEEEE. Trimming took 4 bases from V and 10 from J; bases not matched to a gene: 12. The CDR3 region is CASSPATGDRGKLFF. CDR3 DNA: TGTGCCAGCAGCCCGGCGACAGGGGACCGCGGAAAACTGTTTTTT.

The chain uses TRBV13 and TRBJ1-2; 9 bases match TRBD1. Trimming took 6 bases from V and 13 from J; bases not matched to a gene: 18. Germline values: CDR1 PRHDT, CDR2 FYEKMQ (reference sequence). CDR3 size: 15 residues. CDR3 sequence: CASSSGKGQGPLGTF. CDR3 sequence (DNA): TGTGCCAGCAGTTCTGGTAAGGGACAGGGTCCCCTTGGCACCTTC.

The chain is built from TRBV6-5 and TRBJ1-6; maybe TRBD1 (6 bases). V lost 0 bases, J lost 9 bases, and 15 bases lay in between. CDR1 MNHEY and CDR2 SVGAGI come from the germline V gene. There are 16 residues in the CDR3. As DNA, the CDR3 is TGTGCCAGCAGTTACTCAGTCAGGGGTGTTGGTTCACCCCTCCACTTT. Protein: CASSYSVRGVGSPLHF.

The chain carries TRBV5-1 and TRBJ2-7; 7 positions match TRBD2. V was clipped by 9 bases and J by 4 bases; unmatched bases: 10. The CDR3 loop spans 13 amino acids. Germline lookup yields CDR1 SGHRS and CDR2 YFSETQ. The CDR3 loop is CATAAGRGYEQYF. The CDR3 nucleotides are TGCGCCACAGCGGCGGGGCGGGGGTACGAGCAGTACTTC.